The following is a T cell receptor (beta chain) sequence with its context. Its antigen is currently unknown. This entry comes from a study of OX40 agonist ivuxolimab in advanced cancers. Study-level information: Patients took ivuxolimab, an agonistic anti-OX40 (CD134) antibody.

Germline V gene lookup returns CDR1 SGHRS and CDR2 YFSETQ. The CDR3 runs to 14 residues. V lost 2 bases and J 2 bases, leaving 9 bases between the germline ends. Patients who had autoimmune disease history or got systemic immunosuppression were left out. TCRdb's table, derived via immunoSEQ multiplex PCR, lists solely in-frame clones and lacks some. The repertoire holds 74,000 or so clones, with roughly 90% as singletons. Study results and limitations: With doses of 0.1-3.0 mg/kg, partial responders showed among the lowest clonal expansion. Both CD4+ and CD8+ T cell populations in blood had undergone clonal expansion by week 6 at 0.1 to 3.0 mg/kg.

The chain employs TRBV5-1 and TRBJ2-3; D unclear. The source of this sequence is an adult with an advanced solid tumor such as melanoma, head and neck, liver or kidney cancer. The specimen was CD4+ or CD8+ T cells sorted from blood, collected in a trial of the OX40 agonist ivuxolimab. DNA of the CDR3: TGCGCCAGCAGCTTTGGGGTCCTCACAGATACGCAGTATTTT. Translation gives CASSFGVLTDTQYF.